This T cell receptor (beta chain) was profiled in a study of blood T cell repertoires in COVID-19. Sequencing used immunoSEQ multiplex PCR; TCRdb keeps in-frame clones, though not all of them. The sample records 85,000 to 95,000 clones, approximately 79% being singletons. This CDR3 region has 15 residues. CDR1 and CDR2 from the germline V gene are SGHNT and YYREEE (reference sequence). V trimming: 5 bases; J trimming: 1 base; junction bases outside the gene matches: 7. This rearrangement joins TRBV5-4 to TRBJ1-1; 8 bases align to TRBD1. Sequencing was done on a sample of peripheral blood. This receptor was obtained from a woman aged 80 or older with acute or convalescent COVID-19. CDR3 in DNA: TGTGCCAGCAGTCGGACAGGGCCCCAGAACACTGAAGCTTTCTTT. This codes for CASSRTGPQNTEAFF.